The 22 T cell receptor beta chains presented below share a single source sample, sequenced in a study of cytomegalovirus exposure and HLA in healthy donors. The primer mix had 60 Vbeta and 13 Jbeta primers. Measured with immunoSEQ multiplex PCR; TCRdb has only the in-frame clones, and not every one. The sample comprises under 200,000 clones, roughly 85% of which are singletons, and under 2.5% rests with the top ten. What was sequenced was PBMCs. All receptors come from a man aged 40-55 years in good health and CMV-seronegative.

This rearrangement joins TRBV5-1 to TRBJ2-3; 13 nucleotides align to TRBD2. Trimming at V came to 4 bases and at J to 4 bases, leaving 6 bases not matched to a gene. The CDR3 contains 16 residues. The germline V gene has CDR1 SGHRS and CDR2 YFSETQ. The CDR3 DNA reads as TGCGCCAGCAGCACGGGACTAGCGGGATCGGCAGATACGCAGTATTTT. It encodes CASSTGLAGSADTQYF. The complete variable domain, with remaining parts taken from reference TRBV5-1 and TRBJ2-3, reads KAGVTQTPRYLIKTRGQQVTLSCSPISGHRSVSWYQQTPGQGLQFLFEYFSETQRNKGNFPGRFSGRQFSNSRSEMNVSTLELGDSALYLCASSTGLAGSADTQYFGPGTRLTVL.

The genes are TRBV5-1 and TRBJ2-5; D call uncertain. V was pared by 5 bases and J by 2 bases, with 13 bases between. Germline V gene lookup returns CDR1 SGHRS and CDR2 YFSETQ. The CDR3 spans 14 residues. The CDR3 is CASRIGGSQETQYF. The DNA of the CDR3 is TGCGCCAGCAGAATTGGCGGATCGCAAGAGACCCAGTACTTC. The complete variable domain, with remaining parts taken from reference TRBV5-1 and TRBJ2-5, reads KAGVTQTPRYLIKTRGQQVTLSCSPISGHRSVSWYQQTPGQGLQFLFEYFSETQRNKGNFPGRFSGRQFSNSRSEMNVSTLELGDSALYLCASRIGGSQETQYFGPGTRLLVL.

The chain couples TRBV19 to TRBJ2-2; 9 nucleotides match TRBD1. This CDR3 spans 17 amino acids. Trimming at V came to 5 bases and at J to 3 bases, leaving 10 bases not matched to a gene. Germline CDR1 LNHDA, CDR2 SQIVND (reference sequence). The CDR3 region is CASSFRRTGVDTGELFF. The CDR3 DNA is TGTGCCAGTAGTTTCAGGCGGACAGGGGTTGACACCGGGGAGCTGTTTTTT.

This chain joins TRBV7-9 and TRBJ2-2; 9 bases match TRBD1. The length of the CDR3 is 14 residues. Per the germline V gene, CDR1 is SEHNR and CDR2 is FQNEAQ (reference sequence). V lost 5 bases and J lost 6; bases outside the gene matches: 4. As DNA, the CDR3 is TGTGCCAGCAGCACGCGGACAGGGGCCGGGGAGCTGTTTTTT. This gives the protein CASSTRTGAGELFF.

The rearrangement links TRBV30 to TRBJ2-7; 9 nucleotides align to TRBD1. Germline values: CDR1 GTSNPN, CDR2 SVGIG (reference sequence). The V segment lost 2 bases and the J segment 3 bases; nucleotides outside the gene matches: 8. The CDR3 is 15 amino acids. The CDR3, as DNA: TGTGCCTGGAGTAACAGAGGGACAGGGCTCTACGAGCAGTACTTC. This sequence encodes CAWSNRGTGLYEQYF.

The CDR3 is CASSQDGSGSLADTQYF. Written as DNA, the CDR3 is TGCGCCAGCAGCCAAGATGGGAGCGGGAGTCTCGCAGATACGCAGTATTTT. V gene TRBV4-1 combines with J gene TRBJ2-3; 8 nucleotides agree with TRBD2. This CDR3 spans 17 amino acids. V lost 0 bases, J lost 4 bases, and 9 bases stayed unmatched. Germline V lookup: CDR1 MGHRA, CDR2 YSYEKL.

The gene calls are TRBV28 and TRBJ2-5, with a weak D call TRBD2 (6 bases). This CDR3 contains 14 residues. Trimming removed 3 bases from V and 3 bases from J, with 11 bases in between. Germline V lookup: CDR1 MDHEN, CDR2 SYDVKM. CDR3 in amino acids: CASSFGGIKETQYF. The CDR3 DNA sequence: TGTGCCAGCAGTTTTGGCGGGATAAAAGAGACCCAGTACTTC.

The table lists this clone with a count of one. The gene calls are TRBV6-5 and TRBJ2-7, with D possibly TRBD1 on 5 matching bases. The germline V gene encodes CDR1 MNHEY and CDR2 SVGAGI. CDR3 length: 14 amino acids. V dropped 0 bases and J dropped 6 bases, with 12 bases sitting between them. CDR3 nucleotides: TGTGCCAGCAGTTACTCCAGGGTTTCGGGCGAGCAGTACTTC. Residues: CASSYSRVSGEQYF.

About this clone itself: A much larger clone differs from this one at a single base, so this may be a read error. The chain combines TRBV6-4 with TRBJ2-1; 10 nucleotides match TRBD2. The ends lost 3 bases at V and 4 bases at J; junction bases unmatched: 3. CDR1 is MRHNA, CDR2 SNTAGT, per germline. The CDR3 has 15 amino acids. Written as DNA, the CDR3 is TGTGCCAGCAGTGAATCTAGCGGGAGTTACAATGAGCAGTTCTTC. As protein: CASSESSGSYNEQFF.

CDR3 loop: CASSLDPGKGHEQYF. The CDR3 DNA follows: TGTGCCAGCAGCTTAGACCCGGGAAAAGGCCACGAGCAGTACTTC. This chain connects TRBV11-2 to TRBJ2-7; perhaps TRBD2 as D (5 bases). Germline V lookup: CDR1 SGHAT, CDR2 FQNNGV. Trimming shortened V by 0 bases and J by 5 bases, and 14 bases separated the two germline ends. The CDR3 contains 15 residues.

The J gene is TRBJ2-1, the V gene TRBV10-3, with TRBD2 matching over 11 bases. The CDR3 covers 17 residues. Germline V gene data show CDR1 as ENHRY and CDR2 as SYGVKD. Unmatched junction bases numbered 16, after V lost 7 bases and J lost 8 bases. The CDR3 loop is CAITKNILAGGRDEQFF. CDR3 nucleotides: TGTGCCATCACCAAAAACATCCTAGCGGGAGGTCGTGATGAGCAGTTCTTC.

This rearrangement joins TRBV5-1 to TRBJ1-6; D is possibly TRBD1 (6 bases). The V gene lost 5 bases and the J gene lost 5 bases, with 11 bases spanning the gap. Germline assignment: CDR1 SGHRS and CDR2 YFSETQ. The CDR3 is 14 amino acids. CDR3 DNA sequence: TGCGCCAGCAGTAGACAGGATGATAATTCACCCCTCCACTTT. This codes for CASSRQDDNSPLHF.

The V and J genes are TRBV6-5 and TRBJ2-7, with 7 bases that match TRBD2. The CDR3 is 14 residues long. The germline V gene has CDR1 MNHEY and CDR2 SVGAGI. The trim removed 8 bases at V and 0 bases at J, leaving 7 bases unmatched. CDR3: CASAPGRISYEQYF. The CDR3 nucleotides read TGTGCCAGCGCTCCCGGGAGGATCTCCTACGAGCAGTACTTC.

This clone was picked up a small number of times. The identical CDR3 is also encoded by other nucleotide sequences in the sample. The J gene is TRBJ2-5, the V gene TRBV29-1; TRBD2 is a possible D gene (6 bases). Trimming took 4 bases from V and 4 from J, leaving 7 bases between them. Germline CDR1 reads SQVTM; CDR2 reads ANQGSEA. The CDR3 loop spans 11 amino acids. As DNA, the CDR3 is TGCAGCGTTGTCGGGAGAGAGACCCAGTACTTC. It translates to CSVVGRETQYF.

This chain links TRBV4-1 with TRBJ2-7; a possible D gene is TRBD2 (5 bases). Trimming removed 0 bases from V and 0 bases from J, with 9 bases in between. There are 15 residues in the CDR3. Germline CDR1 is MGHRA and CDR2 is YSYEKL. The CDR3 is CASSQEFAGSYEQYF. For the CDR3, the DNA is TGCGCCAGCAGCCAAGAATTTGCGGGCTCCTACGAGCAGTACTTC.

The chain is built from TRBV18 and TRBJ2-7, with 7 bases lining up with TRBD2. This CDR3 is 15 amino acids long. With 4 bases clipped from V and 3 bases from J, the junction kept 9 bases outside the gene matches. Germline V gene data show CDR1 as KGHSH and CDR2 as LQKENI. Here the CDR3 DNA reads TGTGCCAGCTCACAGGGACCGGGACTATTCTACGAGCAGTACTTC. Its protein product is CASSQGPGLFYEQYF.

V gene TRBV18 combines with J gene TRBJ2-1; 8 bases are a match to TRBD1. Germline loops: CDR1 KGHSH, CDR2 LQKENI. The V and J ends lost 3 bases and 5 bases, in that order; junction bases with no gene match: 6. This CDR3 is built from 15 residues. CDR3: CASSPRTGQHNEQFF. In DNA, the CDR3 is TGTGCCAGCTCACCCCGGACAGGGCAGCACAATGAGCAGTTCTTC.

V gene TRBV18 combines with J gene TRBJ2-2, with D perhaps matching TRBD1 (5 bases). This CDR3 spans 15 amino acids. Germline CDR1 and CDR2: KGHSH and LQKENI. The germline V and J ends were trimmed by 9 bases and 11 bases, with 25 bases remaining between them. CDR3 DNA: TGTGCCAGTCAAACCCGAAAGGGGAACCTACTTGAGCTGTTTTTT. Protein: CASQTRKGNLLELFF.

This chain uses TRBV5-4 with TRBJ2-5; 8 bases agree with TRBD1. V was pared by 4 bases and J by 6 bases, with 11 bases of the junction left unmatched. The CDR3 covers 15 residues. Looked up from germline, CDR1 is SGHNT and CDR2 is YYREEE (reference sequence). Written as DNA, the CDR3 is TGTGCCAGCAGCCTCAACGGACAGGGTAGGAAGACCCAGTACTTC. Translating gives CASSLNGQGRKTQYF.

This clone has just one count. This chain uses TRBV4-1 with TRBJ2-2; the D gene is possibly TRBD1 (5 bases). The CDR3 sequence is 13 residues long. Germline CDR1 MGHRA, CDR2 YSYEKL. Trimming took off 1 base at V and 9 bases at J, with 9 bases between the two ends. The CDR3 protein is CASSQAQGRELFF. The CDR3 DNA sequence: TGCGCCAGCAGCCAAGCTCAGGGCCGGGAGCTGTTTTTT.

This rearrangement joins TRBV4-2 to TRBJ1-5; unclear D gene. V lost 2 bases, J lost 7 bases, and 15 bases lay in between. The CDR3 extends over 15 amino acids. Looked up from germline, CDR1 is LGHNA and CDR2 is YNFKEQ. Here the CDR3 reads CASSQKRLENQPQHF. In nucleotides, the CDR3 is TGTGCCAGCAGCCAAAAAAGACTTGAGAACCAGCCCCAGCATTTT.

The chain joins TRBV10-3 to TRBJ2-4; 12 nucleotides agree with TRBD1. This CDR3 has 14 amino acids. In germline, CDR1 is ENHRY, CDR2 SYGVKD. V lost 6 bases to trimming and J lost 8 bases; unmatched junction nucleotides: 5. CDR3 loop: CAIRRGQGADIQYF. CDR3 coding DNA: TGTGCCATCAGGAGGGGACAGGGGGCAGACATTCAGTACTTC.